This T cell receptor beta chain was sequenced during a study of blood T cells in healthy people across ages (dated by TCRdb to about 2015). Context from the whole study: In model experiments, template switching captured about one uniquely barcoded TCR beta cDNA molecule for every two T cells. The donors were divided into four age groups: young (average around 15 years), middle-aged (approximately 39), aged (approximately 64) and long-lived (roughly 82). Using the same blood draw, the study looked at two additional independent replicas of 1 million unique cDNA reads for two donors, one aged 18 to 30 and the other aged 80 or older. To track age-related changes in TCR beta repertoire diversity, the study relied on deep sequencing normalized with unique cDNA molecular identifiers. To avoid experimental bias, donors of different ages were spread randomly across the sequencing lanes.

The protocol used for the library was 5' RACE. Sequenced on an Illumina HiSeq 2500. A second about 6 to 11 cycle PCR used a sample-barcoded 5' primer and a J-beta primer mix. A unique molecular identifier was introduced onto each TCR beta cDNA molecule by a template-switch 5' adaptor carrying 12 random nucleotides. Each sample yielded at least 3 million CDR3-containing paired-end reads. First-strand cDNA synthesis was performed from all RNA using the Mint cDNA synthesis kit, with priming by a TRBC-specific oligonucleotide. After uracil-DNA glycosylase treatment, a first 18-cycle PCR used universal primers M1SS and BC2_uni_R on all cDNA. Concerning the study's data processing: For normalization, 1 million high-quality reads, each with a distinct molecular identifier, were randomly selected from each sample. Instead of being binned into consensus sequences, reads that shared molecular identifiers were thrown out. CDR3 identification, clonotype clustering and error correction used MiTCR with a Q25 quality threshold and the strictest error-elimination algorithm. A nonparametric unseen species model with Euler transformation was used to estimate lower-bound total TCR beta diversity. The raw public reads went through TCRdb reprocessing: fastp at Q25, MiXCR clone calling, in-frame beta chains kept. Rows matching on CDR3 protein sequence are summarized as one entry with the most common DNA and genes. TCRdb, not the original authors, processed these V and J calls. In all, the sample holds around 1.5 million distinct CDR3 sequences, and about 43% of those were seen once. 7% to 9% of the sample is held by the ten biggest clonotypes.

Regarding this clonotype: Its recognized antigen is unknown. No base quality information exists; no much larger clone differs at one position.

The CDR3 runs 15 amino acids, cysteine and phenylalanine included. Only the CDR3 DNA is retained, 45 bases long and in frame from the first base. V is clipped by 2 bases and J by 4 bases, and the sequence between their germline boundaries is 13 bases long. CDR1 and CDR2, per the germline V gene, are MNHEY and SVGAGI. What the study reported, not specific to this receptor: Observed TCR beta diversity correlated strongly with the percentage of naive T cells measured by flow cytometry. Compared with the aged group, the long-lived group had more naive CD4+ T cells, fewer expanded clones and increased TCR diversity, a pattern suggesting age selection. Estimates of total diversity based on one million sequenced T cells were regarded as lower bounds and as underestimates. As age increased, observed TCR beta diversity per million T cells dropped in a roughly linear way, and a significant reduction was already evident by age around 41. Because profiling used bulk unsorted PBMCs, naive and antigen-experienced compartments could not be compared conclusively. Donor CMV infection status was unknown, potentially confounding age-related changes in expanded clonotypes.

The donors were roughly 39 Caucasian individuals from Russia, aged roughly 6 to 90 years, who were systemically healthy. Each donor gave about 9.7 milliliters of peripheral blood, drawn into EDTA-treated Vacutainer tubes. Ficoll-Paque density-gradient centrifugation was used to isolate PBMCs, with at least 7 million obtained per sample. Trizol reagent was used to extract total RNA from PBMCs, with at least 6 micrograms per sample. For every donor, an aliquot of PBMCs went through flow cytometry to measure the percentages of naive CD45RAhigh/CD27high T cells. The rearrangement combines TRBV6-5 with TRBJ2-3, and possibly TRBD2, on 6 matching bases. The sample taken for sequencing was blood. This clonotype was obtained from a woman younger than 30 in good health. The bases read TGTGCCAGCAGTTACGGGCTCTCTAGCGCAGATACGCAGTATTTT. Its protein product is CASSYGLSSADTQYF.